What follows describes a single TCR beta chain. This record comes from a study of T cell responses to AZD1222 COVID-19 vaccine. Germline CDR1 SGHVS, CDR2 FQNEAQ. The V end was cut by 6 bases, the J end by 7 bases, with 25 bases between. This CDR3 contains 17 residues. Method: immunoSEQ multiplex PCR; TCRdb's copy keeps in-frame clones and lacks some. The sample shows approximately 150,000 clones, approximately 89% of them seen only once. The chain employs TRBV7-8 and TRBJ2-1; tentatively, D is TRBD2 (6 bases). This receptor was identified in an adult who received the AZD1222 COVID-19 vaccine. Sequences were derived from peripheral blood, sampled 28 days after the second AZD1222 dose. The CDR3 spells CASSPSLGAGWANEQFF. CDR3 nucleotides: TGTGCCAGCAGTCCAAGCCTCGGGGCGGGGTGGGCAAATGAGCAGTTCTTC.